Listed below are T cell receptor beta chains from one sample, sequenced in a study of cytomegalovirus exposure and HLA in healthy donors. Generated by immunoSEQ multiplex PCR, the TCRdb table keeps only in-frame clones and is missing some. The table lists about 400,000 clones, 86% of them singletons. What was sequenced was PBMCs. The receptors originated from a woman between 18 and 29 years old in good health and CMV-seronegative. CDR3s include the opening cysteine and the closing phenylalanine or tryptophan. Fields, in order: V gene, D gene, J gene, clone size, CDR3 protein, CDR3 DNA. The D gene is left open where the match is weak. Rows may omit the clone size; those that give it use once, few, many or a size class.

V: TRBV7-9; D: NA; J: TRBJ2-7; size: NA; CDR3: CASSSSAGVSVHEQYF; DNA: TGTGCCAGCAGCTCATCGGCAGGGGTCTCAGTTCACGAGCAGTACTTC
V: TRBV27; D: NA; J: TRBJ1-4; size: NA; CDR3: CASSLRSRSENEKLFF; DNA: TGTGCCAGCAGTTTAAGGTCTCGATCGGAGAATGAAAAACTGTTTTTT
V: TRBV5-1; D: NA; J: TRBJ2-7; size: NA; CDR3: CASSLASGFSYEQYF; DNA: TGCGCCAGCAGCTTGGCTTCAGGGTTTTCCTACGAGCAGTACTTC
V: TRBV10-2; D: NA; J: TRBJ2-3; size: NA; CDR3: CASSELGPSTDTQYF; DNA: TGCGCCAGCAGTGAGTTGGGGCCTAGCACAGATACGCAGTATTTT
V: TRBV2; D: NA; J: TRBJ2-5; size: NA; CDR3: CASSVQGVNQETQYF; DNA: TGTGCCAGCAGTGTTCAAGGGGTCAACCAAGAGACCCAGTACTTC
V: TRBV7-9; D: NA; J: TRBJ2-1; size: NA; CDR3: CASSFTGYYNEQFF; DNA: TGTGCCAGCAGCTTCACAGGGTACTACAATGAGCAGTTCTTC
V: TRBV4-1; D: NA; J: TRBJ2-1; size: NA; CDR3: CASSQDVSYNEQFF; DNA: TGCGCCAGCAGCCAAGACGTGAGCTACAATGAGCAGTTCTTC
V: TRBV10-3; D: TRBD2; J: TRBJ2-1; size: few; CDR3: CAISPSGKYNEQFF; DNA: TGTGCCATCAGTCCTAGCGGAAAATACAATGAGCAGTTCTTC
V: TRBV5-4; D: NA; J: TRBJ1-1; size: NA; CDR3: CASSSPRDNTEAFF; DNA: TGTGCCAGCAGCTCACCTCGGGATAACACTGAAGCTTTCTTT
V: TRBV2; D: TRBD2; J: TRBJ2-5; size: once; CDR3: CASSGASGGQETQYF; DNA: TGTGCCAGCAGTGGAGCTAGCGGGGGCCAAGAGACCCAGTACTTC
V: TRBV5-3; D: NA; J: TRBJ2-2; size: NA; CDR3: CARKGKGEESNTGELFF; DNA: TGTGCCAGAAAAGGGAAAGGGGAGGAATCGAACACCGGGGAGCTGTTTTTT
V: TRBV15; D: NA; J: TRBJ2-1; size: once; CDR3: CATSRDRTDYNEQFF; DNA: TGTGCCACCAGCAGAGATAGGACAGACTACAATGAGCAGTTCTTC
V: TRBV6-6; D: NA; J: TRBJ1-6; size: NA; CDR3: CASRKGTDSPLHF; DNA: TGTGCCAGCAGAAAAGGGACTGATTCACCCCTCCACTTT
V: TRBV6-6; D: TRBD1; J: TRBJ1-2; size: NA; CDR3: CASSPTGDRANYGYTF; DNA: TGTGCCAGCAGTCCTACAGGGGATCGGGCAAACTATGGCTACACCTTC
V: TRBV25-1; D: NA; J: TRBJ1-2; size: NA; CDR3: CASSGREYGYTF; DNA: TGTGCCAGCAGTGGAAGGGAGTATGGCTACACCTTC
V: TRBV6-5; D: NA; J: TRBJ2-1; size: NA; CDR3: CASSYSGQSSYNEQFF; DNA: TGTGCCAGCAGTTACTCGGGACAAAGCTCCTACAATGAGCAGTTCTTC
V: TRBV27; D: TRBD2; J: TRBJ2-1; size: once; CDR3: CASSSGGRAAGNEQFF; DNA: TGTGCCAGCAGTTCGGGCGGGAGGGCCGCGGGGAATGAGCAGTTCTTC
V: TRBV27; D: TRBD2; J: TRBJ2-1; size: NA; CDR3: CASSHTRVQGGFNEQFF; DNA: TGTGCCAGCAGTCACACGCGAGTCCAGGGAGGGTTCAATGAGCAGTTCTTC
V: TRBV7-6; D: NA; J: TRBJ2-3; size: once; CDR3: CASSLSGTDTQYF; DNA: TGTGCCAGCAGCTTGTCCGGCACAGATACGCAGTATTTT
V: TRBV6-1; D: TRBD1; J: TRBJ1-1; size: once; CDR3: CASRATGDTEAFF; DNA: TGTGCCAGCAGAGCGACAGGGGACACTGAAGCTTTCTTT
V: TRBV5-1; D: TRBD1; J: TRBJ1-6; size: once; CDR3: CASSSDRGDASPLHF; DNA: TGCGCCAGCAGCTCGGACAGGGGGGACGCTTCACCCCTCCACTTT
V: TRBV5-1; D: TRBD1; J: TRBJ2-7; size: once; CDR3: CASSSTPGQAYEQYF; DNA: TGCGCCAGCAGTTCGACCCCGGGACAGGCCTACGAGCAGTACTTC
V: TRBV9; D: TRBD2; J: TRBJ2-2; size: once; CDR3: CASSVNGRVNTGELFF; DNA: TGTGCCAGCAGCGTAAACGGGAGGGTGAACACCGGGGAGCTGTTTTTT
V: TRBV27; D: TRBD1; J: TRBJ2-7; size: NA; CDR3: CASSLTGISYEQYF; DNA: TGTGCCAGCAGTTTGACAGGGATCTCCTACGAGCAGTACTTC
V: TRBV4-1; D: NA; J: TRBJ2-5; size: NA; CDR3: CASSQGGRERRRYQETQYF; DNA: TGCGCCAGCAGCCAAGGGGGGCGGGAGCGGCGTCGGTACCAAGAGACCCAGTACTTC
V: TRBV19; D: NA; J: TRBJ2-1; size: once; CDR3: CASSIVAGAPTYNEQFF; DNA: TGTGCCAGTAGTATAGTTGCGGGGGCCCCCACCTACAATGAGCAGTTCTTC
V: TRBV5-4; D: NA; J: TRBJ2-5; size: NA; CDR3: CASSSNLAKLETQYF; DNA: TGTGCCAGCAGCTCGAACCTAGCGAAGTTAGAGACCCAGTACTTC
V: TRBV2; D: TRBD2; J: TRBJ2-1; size: NA; CDR3: CASSHRLAGEYEQFF; DNA: TGTGCCAGCAGCCACCGACTAGCGGGAGAATATGAGCAGTTCTTC
V: TRBV6-1; D: NA; J: TRBJ1-5; size: once; CDR3: CASSGLPNQPQHF; DNA: TGTGCCAGCAGTGGTCTCCCCAATCAGCCCCAGCATTTT
V: TRBV2; D: NA; J: TRBJ2-1; size: NA; CDR3: CASRGRPTYNEQFF; DNA: TGTGCCAGCAGGGGCCGACCAACCTACAATGAGCAGTTCTTC
V: TRBV4-1; D: TRBD1; J: TRBJ2-1; size: NA; CDR3: CASSQVLTGGSYNEQFF; DNA: TGCGCCAGCAGCCAAGTCCTAACAGGGGGCTCCTACAATGAGCAGTTCTTC
V: TRBV5-8; D: NA; J: TRBJ2-2; size: NA; CDR3: CASSLRSGVANTGELFF; DNA: TGTGCCAGCAGCTTAAGAAGCGGTGTCGCGAACACCGGGGAGCTGTTTTTT
V: TRBV2; D: NA; J: TRBJ1-4; size: NA; CDR3: CASSAGGGGEKLFF; DNA: TGTGCCAGCAGCGCTGGTGGGGGGGGTGAAAAACTGTTTTTT
V: TRBV7-6; D: TRBD2; J: TRBJ2-7; size: NA; CDR3: CASSLDGGGYEQYF; DNA: TGTGCCAGCAGCTTAGATGGGGGGGGCTACGAGCAGTACTTC
V: TRBV11-2; D: TRBD2; J: TRBJ2-2; size: NA; CDR3: CASSLIREGTGELFF; DNA: TGTGCCAGCAGCTTAATCCGGGAGGGCACCGGGGAGCTGTTTTTT
V: TRBV4-2; D: TRBD1; J: TRBJ1-4; size: NA; CDR3: CASSRGGGQGRNNEKLFF; DNA: TGTGCCAGCAGCCGTGGAGGAGGACAGGGACGGAATAATGAAAAACTGTTTTTT
V: TRBV6-6; D: NA; J: TRBJ2-3; size: NA; CDR3: CASSGGHADTQYF; DNA: TGTGCCAGCAGTGGGGGACACGCAGATACGCAGTATTTT
V: TRBV6-1; D: NA; J: TRBJ2-3; size: once; CDR3: CASPALEKNTDTQYF; DNA: TGTGCCAGCCCTGCACTAGAGAAAAACACAGATACGCAGTATTTT
V: TRBV14; D: NA; J: TRBJ2-6; size: NA; CDR3: CASSQGHTRSGANVLTF; DNA: TGTGCCAGCAGCCAAGGACATACCCGCTCTGGGGCCAACGTCCTGACTTTC
V: TRBV7-9; D: TRBD2; J: TRBJ2-1; size: NA; CDR3: CASSISGGALGNEQFF; DNA: TGTGCCAGCAGCATTAGCGGGGGGGCCTTGGGCAATGAGCAGTTCTTC
V: TRBV27; D: NA; J: TRBJ1-6; size: NA; CDR3: CASSRLQGVGSPLHF; DNA: TGTGCCAGCAGTCGCCTCCAGGGTGTAGGGTCACCCCTCCACTTT
V: TRBV6-1; D: NA; J: TRBJ1-2; size: NA; CDR3: CASSERGSAGDGYTF; DNA: TGTGCCAGCAGTGAACGTGGGTCGGCGGGGGATGGCTACACCTTC
V: TRBV25-1; D: NA; J: TRBJ2-2; size: NA; CDR3: CASSVPTETTGELFF; DNA: TGTGCCAGCAGTGTACCGACAGAAACCACCGGGGAGCTGTTTTTT
V: TRBV5-1; D: TRBD1; J: TRBJ2-3; size: NA; CDR3: CASSLLGRQGTDTQYF; DNA: TGCGCCAGCAGCTTGTTAGGGCGACAGGGGACAGATACGCAGTATTTT
V: TRBV6-5; D: TRBD1; J: TRBJ1-1; size: NA; CDR3: CASSRQGMNTEAFF; DNA: TGTGCCAGCAGCCGACAGGGAATGAACACTGAAGCTTTCTTT
V: TRBV11-3; D: TRBD1; J: TRBJ2-5; size: NA; CDR3: CASSTGTGVGMETQYF; DNA: TGTGCCAGCAGCACCGGGACAGGGGTCGGCATGGAGACCCAGTACTTC
V: TRBV7-9; D: NA; J: TRBJ2-3; size: NA; CDR3: CASSLISGTDTQYF; DNA: TGTGCCAGCAGCTTGATTAGCGGCACAGATACGCAGTATTTT
V: TRBV28; D: NA; J: TRBJ2-6; size: NA; CDR3: CASRSESVPGANVLTF; DNA: TGTGCCAGCAGATCTGAATCGGTGCCAGGGGCCAACGTCCTGACTTTC
V: TRBV6-1; D: NA; J: TRBJ1-6; size: NA; CDR3: CASRGPNSPLHF; DNA: TGTGCCAGCAGGGGGCCTAATTCACCCCTCCACTTT
V: TRBV19; D: TRBD1; J: TRBJ2-2; size: NA; CDR3: CASSIGRQGAGELFF; DNA: TGTGCCAGTAGTATAGGACGGCAGGGGGCCGGGGAGCTGTTTTTT
V: TRBV2; D: TRBD2; J: TRBJ2-2; size: NA; CDR3: CASSDPISSGGNTGELFF; DNA: TGTGCCAGCAGTGACCCTATCTCTAGCGGGGGGAACACCGGGGAGCTGTTTTTT
V: TRBV4-2; D: NA; J: TRBJ1-5; size: NA; CDR3: CASSQDHSPLYSNQPQHF; DNA: TGTGCCAGCAGCCAAGACCATAGTCCCCTTTATAGCAATCAGCCCCAGCATTTT
V: TRBV29-1; D: NA; J: TRBJ2-2; size: NA; CDR3: CSVGTDSYTGELFF; DNA: TGCAGCGTTGGGACGGACAGCTACACCGGGGAGCTGTTTTTT
V: TRBV30; D: NA; J: TRBJ1-2; size: NA; CDR3: CAWSVDRYYGYTF; DNA: TGTGCCTGGAGTGTCGACAGATACTATGGCTACACCTTC